This TCR beta chain was obtained from a study of T-cell memory formation after mild COVID-19. Between the trimmed V and J ends, which lost 0 bases and 10 bases, there was a span of 11 bases. Germline-derived CDR1 and CDR2 are SGHRS and YFSETQ. The CDR3 is made up of 14 amino acids. Researchers used 5'RACE with constant-segment primers to make TCR alpha and TCR beta cDNA libraries that carry sample barcodes and UMIs. One entry per CDR3 protein results from TCRdb running MiXCR on the 5' RACE reads. The data hold about 130,000 distinct CDR3 sequences, with more than 15% observed a single time. This clonotype was counted only a few times. What it recognizes is unknown. Study results and limitations: Cross-reactive memory seemingly joined, as some responding clones were found in pre-infection memory. CD4+ contracting clones lay mainly in CM and EM, CD8+ ones in EMRA.

The rearrangement links TRBV5-1 to TRBJ1-6, with unresolved D. Sequences were obtained from PBMCs or a T cell subset sorted from them (not recorded which). The TCR was taken from an adult woman who had mild COVID-19 (a few samples of this study predate the infection). Cell type and time point are not known. CDR3 nucleotide sequence: TGCGCCAGCAGCTTGGAAACAGCTCGCTCACCCCTCCACTTT. Its translation is CASSLETARSPLHF.